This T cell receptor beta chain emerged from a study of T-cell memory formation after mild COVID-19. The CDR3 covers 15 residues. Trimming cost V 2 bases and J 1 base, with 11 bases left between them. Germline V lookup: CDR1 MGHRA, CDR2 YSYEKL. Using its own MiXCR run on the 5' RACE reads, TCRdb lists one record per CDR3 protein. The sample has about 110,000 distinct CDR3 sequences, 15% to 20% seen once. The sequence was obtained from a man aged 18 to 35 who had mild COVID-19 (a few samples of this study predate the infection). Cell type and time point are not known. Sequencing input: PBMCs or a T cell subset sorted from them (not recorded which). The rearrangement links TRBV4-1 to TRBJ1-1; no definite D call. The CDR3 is CASSQWHQENTEAFF. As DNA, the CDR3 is TGCGCCAGCAGCCAATGGCATCAGGAGAACACTGAAGCTTTCTTT.